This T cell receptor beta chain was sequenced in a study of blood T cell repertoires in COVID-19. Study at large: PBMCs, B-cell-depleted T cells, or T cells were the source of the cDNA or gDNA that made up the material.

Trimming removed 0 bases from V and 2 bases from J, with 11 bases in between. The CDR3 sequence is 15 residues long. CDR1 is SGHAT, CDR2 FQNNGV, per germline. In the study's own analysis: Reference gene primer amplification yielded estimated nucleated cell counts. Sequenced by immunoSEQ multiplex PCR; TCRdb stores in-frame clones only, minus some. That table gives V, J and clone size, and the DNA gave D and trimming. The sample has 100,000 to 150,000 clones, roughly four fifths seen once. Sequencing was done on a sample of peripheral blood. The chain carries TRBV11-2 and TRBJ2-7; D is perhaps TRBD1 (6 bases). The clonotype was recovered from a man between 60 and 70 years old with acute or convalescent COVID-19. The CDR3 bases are TGTGCCAGCAGCTTAGACTGGGACAAGACCTACGAGCAGTACTTC. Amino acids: CASSLDWDKTYEQYF.